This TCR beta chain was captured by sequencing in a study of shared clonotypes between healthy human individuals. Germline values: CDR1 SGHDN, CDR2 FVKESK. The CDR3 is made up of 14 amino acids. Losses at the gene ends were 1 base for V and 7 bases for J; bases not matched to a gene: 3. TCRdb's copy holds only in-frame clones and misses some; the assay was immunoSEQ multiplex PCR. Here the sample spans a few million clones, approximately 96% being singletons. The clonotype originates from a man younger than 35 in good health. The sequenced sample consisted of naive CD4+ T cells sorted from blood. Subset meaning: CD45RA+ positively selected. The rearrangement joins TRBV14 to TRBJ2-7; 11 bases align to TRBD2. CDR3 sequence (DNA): TGTGCCAGCAGCCAAGTGCGGACTAGCGGGGAGCAGTACTTC. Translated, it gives CASSQVRTSGEQYF.